The rows below give T cell receptor beta chains drawn from one sample of a study of cytomegalovirus exposure and HLA in healthy donors. Produced via immunoSEQ multiplex PCR; TCRdb's table is partial and in-frame only. This sample has fewer than 150,000 clones, with around 80% found just once. The specimen was PBMCs. The receptors derive from a man younger than 40 in good health and CMV-seropositive. CDR3s include the opening cysteine and the closing phenylalanine or tryptophan. D genes are given only for firm matches. For some rows the clone size is stated as once, few or many, or as a class when expanded; others skip it.

j_gene,d_gene,abundance,v_gene,CDR3aa,CDR3nt
TRBJ1-1,TRBD1,.,TRBV9,CASSPSGQGHTEAFF,TGTGCCAGCAGCCCATCGGGACAGGGACACACTGAAGCTTTCTTT
TRBJ1-3,.,.,TRBV9,CASSGAGGATGNTIYF,TGTGCCAGCAGCGGGGCGGGGGGGGCGACTGGAAACACCATATATTTT
TRBJ2-6,TRBD1,.,TRBV27,CASAQGPGGANVLTF,TGTGCCAGCGCACAGGGGCCTGGGGGGGCCAACGTCCTGACTTTC
TRBJ2-3,.,many,TRBV13,CASSLVGSGGTDTQYF,TGTGCCAGCAGCTTAGTTGGTAGCGGAGGCACAGATACGCAGTATTTT
TRBJ1-2,.,.,TRBV27,CASSLNPQGNYGYTF,TGTGCCAGCAGTTTAAACCCACAGGGCAACTATGGCTACACCTTC
TRBJ2-6,.,.,TRBV5-5,CASSLGQVSSGANVLTF,TGTGCCAGCAGCTTGGGACAGGTCAGCTCTGGGGCCAACGTCCTGACTTTC
TRBJ1-2,.,many,TRBV25-1,CASNTASTGYTF,TGTGCCAGCAACACAGCCTCTACCGGCTACACCTTC
TRBJ1-1,TRBD1,.,TRBV10-3,CAISGTGNTEAFF,TGTGCCATCAGTGGGACAGGGAACACTGAAGCTTTCTTT
TRBJ2-2,.,.,TRBV7-3,CASSFGLNTGELFF,TGTGCCAGCAGCTTTGGCCTGAACACCGGGGAGCTGTTTTTT
TRBJ2-7,.,.,TRBV10-1,CASSEWDSEGDEQYF,TGCGCCAGCAGTGAGTGGGACTCCGAGGGCGACGAGCAGTACTTC
TRBJ1-2,TRBD1,once,TRBV4-2,CASSQAGTGIGYTF,TGTGCCAGCAGCCAAGCCGGGACAGGGATTGGCTACACCTTC
TRBJ2-3,.,.,TRBV30,CAWSREAGPTDTQYF,TGTGCCTGGAGTAGGGAGGCGGGGCCCACAGATACGCAGTATTTT
TRBJ2-2,.,.,TRBV19,CASADLITGAGELFF,TGTGCCAGTGCGGACCTTATTACAGGCGCCGGGGAGCTGTTTTTT
TRBJ1-5,TRBD1,.,TRBV27,CASSIGTGPYSNQPQHF,TGTGCCAGCAGCATTGGGACAGGACCGTATAGCAATCAGCCCCAGCATTTT
TRBJ2-2,.,.,TRBV5-1,CASSLLGANTGELFF,TGCGCCAGCAGCTTGTTAGGAGCTAACACCGGGGAGCTGTTTTTT
TRBJ1-3,.,.,TRBV11-2,CASSSAAGGNTIYF,TGTGCCAGCAGCTCGGCGGCGGGGGGAAACACCATATATTTT
TRBJ1-5,TRBD1,.,TRBV2,CASGPGQGDQPQHF,TGTGCCAGCGGACCGGGACAGGGCGATCAGCCCCAGCATTTT
TRBJ2-7,.,few,TRBV9,CASSPEISGSYEQYF,TGTGCCAGCAGCCCCGAAATTAGCGGATCATACGAGCAGTACTTC
TRBJ2-3,.,.,TRBV9,CASSVRGLGGNTQYF,TGTGCCAGCAGCGTGAGAGGGCTGGGGGGAAATACGCAGTATTTT
TRBJ1-1,TRBD1,.,TRBV7-3,CASSATTGGGAFF,TGTGCCAGCAGCGCCACGACAGGGGGGGGTGCTTTCTTT
TRBJ2-5,TRBD1,.,TRBV10-1,CASSESRTGGPETQYF,TGCGCCAGCAGTGAGTCGAGAACAGGGGGCCCTGAGACCCAGTACTTC